This T cell receptor (beta chain) came from a study of blood T cells in healthy people across ages. Study-wide results and limits: Both naive CD4+ cell counts and diversity were greater in long-lived donors than in aged donors. Observed TCR beta diversity showed a strong correlation with the percentage of naive T cells as measured by flow cytometry.

PCR was performed a second time for roughly 7 to 12 cycles using a sample-barcoded 5' primer and a J-beta primer mix. A template-switch adaptor containing 12 random nucleotides labeled each cDNA molecule. TCRdb called the 5' RACE reads again in MiXCR, with one record for every CDR3 protein. There are roughly 680,000 distinct CDR3 sequences in the sample; around 48% occur only once, and roughly 34% lies in the top ten. The germline V gene has CDR1 MNHNS and CDR2 SASEGT. This CDR3 is built from 16 residues. V was shortened by 0 bases and J by 1 base, with 12 bases between the two germline ends. Turning to this clonotype: Its antigen is not known.

Every sample yielded at least 6.5 million isolated PBMCs. The receptor was derived from a woman aged 60-75 years in good health. The V gene is TRBV6-1, the J gene TRBJ1-1; D is undetermined. Material for sequencing was blood. CDR3 amino acids: CASSEARRTANTEAFF. Here the CDR3 DNA reads TGTGCCAGCAGTGAAGCACGAAGGACGGCGAACACTGAAGCTTTCTTT.